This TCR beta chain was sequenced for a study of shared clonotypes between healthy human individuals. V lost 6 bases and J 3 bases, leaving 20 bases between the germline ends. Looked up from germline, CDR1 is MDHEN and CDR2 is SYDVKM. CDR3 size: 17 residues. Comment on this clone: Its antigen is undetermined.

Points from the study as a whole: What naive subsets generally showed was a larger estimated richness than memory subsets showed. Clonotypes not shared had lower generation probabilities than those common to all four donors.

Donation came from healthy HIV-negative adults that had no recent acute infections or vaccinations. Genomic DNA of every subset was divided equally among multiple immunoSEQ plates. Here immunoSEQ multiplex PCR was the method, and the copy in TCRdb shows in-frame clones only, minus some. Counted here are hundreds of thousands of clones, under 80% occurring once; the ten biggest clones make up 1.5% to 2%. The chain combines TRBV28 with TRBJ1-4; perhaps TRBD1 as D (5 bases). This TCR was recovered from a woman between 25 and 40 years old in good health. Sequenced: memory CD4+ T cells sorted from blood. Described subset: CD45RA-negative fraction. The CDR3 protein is CASSPPPGLGSNEKLFF. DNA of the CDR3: TGTGCCAGCAGCCCCCCTCCGGGACTTGGATCTAATGAAAAACTGTTTTTT.